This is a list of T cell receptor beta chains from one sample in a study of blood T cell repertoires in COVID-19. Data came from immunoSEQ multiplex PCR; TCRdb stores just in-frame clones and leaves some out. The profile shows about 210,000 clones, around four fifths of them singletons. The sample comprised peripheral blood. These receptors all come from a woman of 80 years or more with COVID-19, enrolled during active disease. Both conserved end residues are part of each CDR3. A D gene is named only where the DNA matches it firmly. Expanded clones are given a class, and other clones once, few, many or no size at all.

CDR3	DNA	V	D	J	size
CASSLQGGATGELFF	TGTGCCAGCAGCCTTCAGGGTGGCGCAACCGGGGAGCTGTTTTTT	TRBV7-2	.	TRBJ2-2	.
CASSLGSGYYEQYF	TGTGCCAGCAGCTTGGGTAGCGGTTATTACGAGCAGTACTTC	TRBV5-4	.	TRBJ2-7	few
CASSPGVDRTLYGYTF	TGTGCCAGCTCACCCGGGGTGGACAGAACCCTCTATGGCTACACCTTC	TRBV18	.	TRBJ1-2	once
CASRAGGGERYEQYF	TGTGCCAGCAGAGCAGGGGGTGGCGAGAGGTACGAGCAGTACTTC	TRBV28	TRBD1	TRBJ2-7	.
CASSKTGYDEQFF	TGTGCCAGCTCAAAGACAGGGTACGATGAGCAGTTCTTC	TRBV18	TRBD1	TRBJ2-1	.
CASSRPRQPQHF	TGCGCCAGCAGTCGTCCGAGGCAGCCCCAGCATTTT	TRBV23-1	.	TRBJ1-5	.
CASSRTEGNQPQHF	TGTGCCAGCAGCCGGACAGAAGGAAATCAGCCCCAGCATTTT	TRBV5-6	.	TRBJ1-5	.
CSAASQGRYGYTF	TGCAGCGCCGCATCACAGGGTCGCTATGGCTACACCTTC	TRBV29-1	.	TRBJ1-2	.
CASSSPRGLSSSGANVLTF	TGTGCCAGCAGCTCCCCAAGGGGCCTTTCTAGCTCTGGGGCCAACGTCCTGACTTTC	TRBV7-9	.	TRBJ2-6	.
CASNLRLAGTNTGELFF	TGCGCCAGCAACCTAAGACTAGCGGGGACGAACACCGGGGAGCTGTTTTTT	TRBV4-3	TRBD2	TRBJ2-2	.
CASSPSDRNTEAFF	TGTGCCAGCAGTCCCTCCGACAGAAACACTGAAGCTTTCTTT	TRBV28	.	TRBJ1-1	.
CATSRRGNRRTSGANVLTF	TGTGCCACCAGCAGACGGGGGAACAGGAGAACGTCTGGGGCCAACGTCCTGACTTTC	TRBV15	.	TRBJ2-6	once
CASSPRQGAQTEAFF	TGTGCCAGCTCACCCCGACAGGGGGCACAAACTGAAGCTTTCTTT	TRBV18	TRBD1	TRBJ1-1	once
CASTGTGGSPLHF	TGTGCCAGCACTGGGACAGGGGGTTCACCCCTCCACTTT	TRBV12-3/TRBV12-4	TRBD1	TRBJ1-6	.
CASSELRVGAYEQYF	TGTGCCAGCAGTGAACTCCGAGTGGGCGCCTACGAGCAGTACTTC	TRBV6-1	.	TRBJ2-7	.
CASSPGYASGRARLGTGELFF	TGTGCCAGCAGTCCGGGTTATGCCTCTGGCAGGGCACGCTTGGGCACCGGGGAGCTGTTTTTT	TRBV27	.	TRBJ2-2	.
CASSISPLARRHYSNQPQHF	TGTGCTAGCAGCATTAGCCCCTTAGCGAGGAGGCATTATAGCAATCAGCCCCAGCATTTT	TRBV7-7	.	TRBJ1-5	.
CASGRGDRNTEAFF	TGTGCCAGCGGACGGGGAGATAGGAACACTGAAGCTTTCTTT	TRBV6-5	.	TRBJ1-1	.
CATSGTAGYGYTF	TGTGCCACCAGCGGGACAGCCGGCTATGGCTACACCTTC	TRBV15	TRBD1	TRBJ1-2	.
CASSHDRGGEYEQYF	TGTGCCAGCAGCCACGACAGGGGAGGGGAGTACGAGCAGTACTTC	TRBV7-2	.	TRBJ2-7	.
CASSKDDRSTSGYTF	TGTGCCAGCAGCAAAGACGACAGGTCGACAAGTGGCTACACCTTC	TRBV11-1	.	TRBJ1-2	.
CASSESWGAPGGQPQHF	TGTGCCAGCAGTGAATCCTGGGGGGCGCCGGGGGGCCAGCCCCAGCATTTT	TRBV2	.	TRBJ1-5	.
CSAIPGIEAFF	TGCAGTGCTATCCCGGGGATTGAAGCTTTCTTT	TRBV20-1	.	TRBJ1-1	.
CASSERSGGEDTQYF	TGTGCCAGCAGTGAAAGGTCAGGGGGCGAAGATACGCAGTATTTT	TRBV2	TRBD1	TRBJ2-3	.
CASSFDIYGYTF	TGTGCCAGCAGTTTTGACATCTATGGCTACACCTTC	TRBV12-3/TRBV12-4	.	TRBJ1-2	.
CASSSTGTQPQHF	TGTGCCAGCTCATCGACAGGGACCCAGCCCCAGCATTTT	TRBV18	TRBD1	TRBJ1-5	.
CASSPIYRQGTQYF	TGTGCCAGCAGCCCCATTTACCGACAGGGAACCCAGTACTTC	TRBV3-1/TRBV3-2	TRBD1	TRBJ2-5	.
CASSLGTVLTANTEAFF	TGTGCCAGTAGTTTGGGGACAGTCCTCACGGCGAACACTGAAGCTTTCTTT	TRBV19	TRBD1	TRBJ1-1	.
CASSLRGEKLFF	TGTGCCAGTAGCCTCAGGGGCGAAAAACTGTTTTTT	TRBV19	.	TRBJ1-4	.
CASSPPRQVSGANVLTF	TGTGCCAGCAGCCCACCTAGACAGGTCTCTGGGGCCAACGTCCTGACTTTC	TRBV7-9	.	TRBJ2-6	.
CASSRDFNTEAFF	TGTGCCAGCTCACGGGACTTCAACACTGAAGCTTTCTTT	TRBV18	.	TRBJ1-1	once
CASSLRRGRGYTF	TGTGCCAGCAGCTTACGCAGGGGACGGGGCTACACCTTC	TRBV7-2	.	TRBJ1-2	.
CASSLGQLDRVYF	TGTGCCAGCAGCTTAGGCCAACTAGACCGGGTATATTTT	TRBV11-3	.	TRBJ2-3	.
CASRTGGETQYF	TGTGCCAGCCGGACAGGCGGAGAGACCCAGTACTTC	TRBV6-5	TRBD1	TRBJ2-5	.
CASSRETGWPGGETQYF	TGTGCCAGCAGCCGCGAGACAGGGTGGCCTGGGGGAGAGACCCAGTACTTC	TRBV5-6	TRBD1	TRBJ2-5	.
CASSYSTGTYGYTF	TGTGCCAGCAGTTACTCGACGGGAACCTATGGCTACACCTTC	TRBV6-6	.	TRBJ1-2	.
CATSPRDSTYGYTF	TGTGCCACCAGCCCCAGGGACAGCACCTATGGCTACACCTTC	TRBV15	TRBD1	TRBJ1-2	.
CSVTGAGNTIYF	TGCAGCGTTACAGGGGCTGGAAACACCATATATTTT	TRBV29-1	TRBD1	TRBJ1-3	.
CASSGTGGNGYTF	TGTGCCAGCAGTGGGACAGGGGGCAATGGCTACACCTTC	TRBV6-4	TRBD1	TRBJ1-2	.
CASSLERSTDTQYF	TGTGCCAGCAGCTTGGAGAGGAGCACAGATACGCAGTATTTT	TRBV5-6	.	TRBJ2-3	.
CASSPEGTRPYNEQFF	TGTGCCAGCAGTCCAGAGGGGACTAGACCTTACAATGAGCAGTTCTTC	TRBV27	TRBD2	TRBJ2-1	.
CASERDTDTQYF	TGTGCCAGCGAACGGGACACAGATACGCAGTATTTT	TRBV18	.	TRBJ2-3	.
CASSQIPGLVPSEQFF	TGCGCCAGCAGCCAGATTCCGGGACTAGTTCCCAGTGAGCAGTTCTTC	TRBV4-1	TRBD2	TRBJ2-1	.
CATVPGQAAYQPQHF	TGTGCCACTGTCCCGGGACAGGCCGCCTATCAGCCCCAGCATTTT	TRBV6-5	TRBD1	TRBJ1-5	.
CASSLGHTGGSPPLHF	TGTGCCAGCAGTCTAGGGCACACGGGGGGCTCACCACCCCTCCACTTT	TRBV2	.	TRBJ1-6	once
CASIRQGTSYEQYF	TGTGCCAGCATAAGACAGGGGACCTCCTACGAGCAGTACTTC	TRBV28	TRBD1	TRBJ2-7	.
CASSITRTGNQPQHF	TGTGCCAGTAGTATAACCCGGACAGGCAATCAGCCCCAGCATTTT	TRBV19	.	TRBJ1-5	.
CASRTGVENIQYF	TGTGCCAGCCGGACAGGGGTTGAAAACATTCAGTACTTC	TRBV2	TRBD1	TRBJ2-4	.
CAISGTGGGNTEAFF	TGTGCCATCAGTGGGACAGGGGGTGGGAACACTGAAGCTTTCTTT	TRBV10-3	TRBD1	TRBJ1-1	few
CASRSPSGTGGSGNTIYF	TGTGCCAGCAGGAGCCCCTCCGGGACAGGGGGCTCTGGAAACACCATATATTTT	TRBV2	TRBD1	TRBJ1-3	once